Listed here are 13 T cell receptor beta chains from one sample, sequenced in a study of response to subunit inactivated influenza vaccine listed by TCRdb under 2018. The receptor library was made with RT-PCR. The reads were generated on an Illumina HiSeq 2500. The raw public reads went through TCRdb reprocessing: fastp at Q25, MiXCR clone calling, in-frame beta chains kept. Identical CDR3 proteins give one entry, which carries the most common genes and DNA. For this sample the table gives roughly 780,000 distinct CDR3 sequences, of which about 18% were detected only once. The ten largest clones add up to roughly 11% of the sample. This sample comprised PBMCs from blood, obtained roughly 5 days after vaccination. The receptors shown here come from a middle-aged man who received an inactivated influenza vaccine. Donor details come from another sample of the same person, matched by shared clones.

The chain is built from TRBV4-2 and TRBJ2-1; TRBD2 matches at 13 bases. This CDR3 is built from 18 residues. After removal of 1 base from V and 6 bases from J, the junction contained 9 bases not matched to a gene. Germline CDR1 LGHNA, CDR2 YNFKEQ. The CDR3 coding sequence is TGTGCCAGCAGCCAAGTTCAACTAGCGGGAGGGGGAGGCAATGAGCAGTTCTTC. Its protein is CASSQVQLAGGGGNEQFF.

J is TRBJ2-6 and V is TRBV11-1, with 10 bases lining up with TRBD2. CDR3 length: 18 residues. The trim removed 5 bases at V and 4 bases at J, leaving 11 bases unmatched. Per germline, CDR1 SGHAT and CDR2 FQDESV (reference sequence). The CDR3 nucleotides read TGTGCCAGCAGCCCGGGAAGCGGGGGGGCTTCCGGGGCCAACGTCCTGACTTTC. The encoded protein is CASSPGSGGASGANVLTF.

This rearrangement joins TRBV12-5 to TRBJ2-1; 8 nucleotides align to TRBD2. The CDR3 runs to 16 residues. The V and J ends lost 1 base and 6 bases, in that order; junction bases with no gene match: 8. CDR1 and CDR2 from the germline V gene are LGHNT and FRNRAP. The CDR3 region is CASGLDPREGFNEQFF. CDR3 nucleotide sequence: TGTGCTAGTGGTTTGGACCCTCGGGAGGGTTTCAATGAGCAGTTCTTC.

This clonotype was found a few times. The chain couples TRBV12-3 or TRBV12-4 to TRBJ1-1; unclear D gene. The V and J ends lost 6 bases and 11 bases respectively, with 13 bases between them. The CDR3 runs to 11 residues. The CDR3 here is CASSQTRTAFF. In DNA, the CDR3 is TGTGCCAGCAGCCAAACACGTACGGCTTTCTTT.

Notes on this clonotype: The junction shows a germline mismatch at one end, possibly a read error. This chain's CDR3 is CAISLGVPGTQYF. The CDR3 nucleotides are TGTGCCATCAGTTTGGGGGTACCGGGGACCCAGTACTTC. The chain links TRBV12-3 or TRBV12-4 to TRBJ2-5; TRBD1 or TRBD2 may be the D gene (5 bases each). The CDR3 runs 13 residues.

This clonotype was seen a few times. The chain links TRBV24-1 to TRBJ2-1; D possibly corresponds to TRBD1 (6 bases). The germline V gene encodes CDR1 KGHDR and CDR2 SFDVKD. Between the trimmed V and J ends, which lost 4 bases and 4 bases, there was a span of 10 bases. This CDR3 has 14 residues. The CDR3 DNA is TGTGCCACCAGTGACGGGGACATTTACAATGAGCAGTTCTTC. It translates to CATSDGDIYNEQFF.

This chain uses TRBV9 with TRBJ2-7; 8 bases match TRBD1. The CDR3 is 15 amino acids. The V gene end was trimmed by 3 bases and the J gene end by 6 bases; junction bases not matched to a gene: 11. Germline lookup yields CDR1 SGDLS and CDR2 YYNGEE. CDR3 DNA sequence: TGTGCCAGCAGCGCCCGATCTGGACAGGGAGCCGAGCAGTACTTC. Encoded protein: CASSARSGQGAEQYF.

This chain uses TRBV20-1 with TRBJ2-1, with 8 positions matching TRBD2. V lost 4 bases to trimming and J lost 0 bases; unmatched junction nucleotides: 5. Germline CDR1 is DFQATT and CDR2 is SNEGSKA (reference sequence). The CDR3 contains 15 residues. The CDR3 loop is CSAMTGGASYNEQFF. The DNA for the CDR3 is TGCAGTGCTATGACCGGGGGGGCCTCCTACAATGAGCAGTTCTTC.

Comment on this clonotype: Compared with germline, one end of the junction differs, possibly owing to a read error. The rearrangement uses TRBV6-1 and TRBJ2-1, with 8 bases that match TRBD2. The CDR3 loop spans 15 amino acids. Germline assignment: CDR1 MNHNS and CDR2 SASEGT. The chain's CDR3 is CASSQAGLGENEQFF. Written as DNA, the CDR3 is TGTGCCAGCAGTCAAGCGGGACTAGGTGAAAATGAGCAGTTCTTC.

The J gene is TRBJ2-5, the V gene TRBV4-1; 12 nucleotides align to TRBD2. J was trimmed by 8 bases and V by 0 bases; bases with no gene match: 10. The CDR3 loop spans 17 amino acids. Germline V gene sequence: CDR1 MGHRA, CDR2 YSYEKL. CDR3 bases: TGCGCCAGCAGCCAAGATCCCTCTAGCGGGGGGGCGGGAACCCAGTACTTC. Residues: CASSQDPSSGGAGTQYF.

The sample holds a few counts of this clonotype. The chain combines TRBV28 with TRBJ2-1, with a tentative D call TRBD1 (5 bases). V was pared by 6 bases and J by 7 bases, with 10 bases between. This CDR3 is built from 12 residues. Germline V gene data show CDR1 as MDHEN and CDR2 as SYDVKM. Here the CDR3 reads CASSQDTNEQFF. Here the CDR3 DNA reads TGTGCCAGCAGCCAGGACACGAATGAGCAGTTCTTC. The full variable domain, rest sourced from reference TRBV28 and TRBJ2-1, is DVKVTQSSRYLVKRTGEKVFLECVQDMDHENMFWYRQDPGLGLRLIYFSYDVKMKEKGDIPEGYSVSREKKERFSLILESASTNQTSMYLCASSQDTNEQFFGPGTRLTVL.

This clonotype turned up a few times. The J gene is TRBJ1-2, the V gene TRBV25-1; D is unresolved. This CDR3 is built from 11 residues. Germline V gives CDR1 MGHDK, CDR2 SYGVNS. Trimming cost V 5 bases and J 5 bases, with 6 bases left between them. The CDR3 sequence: CASSTTYGYTF. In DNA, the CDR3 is TGTGCCAGCAGTACGACTTATGGCTACACCTTC.

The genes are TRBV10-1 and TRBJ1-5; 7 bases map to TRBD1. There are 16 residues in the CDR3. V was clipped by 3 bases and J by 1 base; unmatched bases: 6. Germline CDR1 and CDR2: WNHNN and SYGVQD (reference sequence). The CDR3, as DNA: TGCGCCAGCAGTGACTTCAGGGGACAGAGCAATCAGCCCCAGCATTTT. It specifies CASSDFRGQSNQPQHF.